The 24 T cell receptor beta chains presented below share a single source sample, sequenced in a study of T cell responses to AZD1222 COVID-19 vaccine (TCRdb year 2021). The sample's time point label, in plain terms: baseline before first vaccination. Receptor amplification or capture employed the immunoSEQ multiplex PCR assay. TCRdb holds this immuneACCESS table with in-frame rearrangements only. Some clones are missing; in checked studies, unresolved V genes explain under half, and the rest has no known cause. The sample table holds 80,000 to 130,000 clones, of which approximately 87% were seen once. Of the sample, under 4% falls within the top ten clones. The sample in question was peripheral blood, obtained on day 0 of AZD1222 vaccination. The receptor set was obtained from an adult in good health.

V usage is TRBV19 and J usage is TRBJ1-4; D unclear. Germline V gene lookup returns CDR1 LNHDA and CDR2 SQIVND (reference sequence). The CDR3 is made up of 15 amino acids. V was shortened by 4 bases and J by 0 bases, with 9 bases between the two germline ends. The CDR3 DNA reads as TGTGCCAGTAGTACCCGCCTTGCAACTAATGAAAAACTGTTTTTT. Protein sequence: CASSTRLATNEKLFF.

The V and J genes are TRBV5-1 and TRBJ2-3; the D gene could be TRBD1 or TRBD2 (5 bases each). The germline V and J ends were trimmed by 4 bases and 2 bases, with 17 bases remaining between them. Germline loops: CDR1 SGHRS, CDR2 YFSETQ. This CDR3 contains 16 residues. The CDR3: CASSPEGRLDTDTQYF. DNA for the CDR3: TGCGCCAGCAGCCCCGAGGGACGATTGGACACAGATACGCAGTATTTT.

The chain combines TRBV7-9 with TRBJ2-1, with no clear D. Trimming took 5 bases from V and 9 from J, leaving 23 bases between them. The germline V gene has CDR1 SEHNR and CDR2 FQNEAQ (reference sequence). This CDR3 is built from 16 residues. This CDR3 is CASSRQHIRTGFEQFF. In nucleotides, the CDR3 is TGTGCCAGCAGCCGCCAACACATAAGGACGGGTTTTGAGCAGTTCTTC.

The chain couples TRBV5-4 to TRBJ1-1; maybe TRBD1 (5 bases). Germline V gene data show CDR1 as SGHNT and CDR2 as YYREEE (reference sequence). The CDR3 is 16 amino acids. The ends were cut back, 3 bases at V and 6 bases at J, with 21 bases in the middle. The CDR3 sequence: CASSSDPGFLVPEAFF. The CDR3 nucleotides are TGTGCCAGCAGCTCGGACCCAGGGTTCCTAGTCCCTGAAGCTTTCTTT.

The J gene is TRBJ1-2, the V gene TRBV10-3; D remains unclear. CDR1 ENHRY and CDR2 SYGVKD come from the germline V gene. The length of the CDR3 is 12 residues. The V and J ends lost 2 bases and 6 bases respectively, with 7 bases between them. The CDR3 here is CAISEKGDGYTF. For the CDR3, the DNA is TGTGCCATCAGTGAGAAGGGTGATGGCTACACCTTC.

The rearrangement joins TRBV6-2 or TRBV6-3 to TRBJ1-2, with a possible D match to TRBD1 (5 bases). V shed 5 bases and J shed 3 bases, with 16 bases lying between them. The CDR3 loop spans 15 amino acids. Per germline, CDR1 MNHEY and CDR2 SVGEGT. The CDR3 reads CASSDRGRGDYGYTF. In DNA form, the CDR3 reads TGTGCCAGCAGTGACCGAGGGAGGGGCGACTATGGCTACACCTTC.

CDR3 bases: TGTGCCAGTACCTTACAACAGGGAATCGGCTACACCTTC. Its translation is CASTLQQGIGYTF. V usage is TRBV19 and J usage is TRBJ1-2; D is perhaps TRBD1 (6 bases). V dropped 7 bases and J dropped 8 bases, with 17 bases sitting between them. In germline, CDR1 is LNHDA, CDR2 SQIVND (reference sequence). The CDR3 is 13 residues long. The whole variable domain, remainder taken from reference TRBV19 and TRBJ1-2, is DGGITQSPKYLFRKEGQNVTLSCEQNLNHDAMYWYRQDPGQGLRLIYYSQIVNDFQKGDIAEGYSVSREKKESFPLTVTSAQKNPTAFYLCASTLQQGIGYTFGSGTRLTVV.

The chain is built from TRBV28 and TRBJ1-2; D gene ambiguous. The germline V gene encodes CDR1 MDHEN and CDR2 SYDVKM. This CDR3 has 12 amino acids. V was clipped by 6 bases and J by 6 bases, with 11 bases between them. The CDR3 loop reads CASSRGGDGYTF. The CDR3 nucleotides read TGTGCCAGCAGCCGAGGTGGGGATGGCTACACCTTC.

This sequence joins TRBV5-5 and TRBJ1-1; maybe TRBD1 (6 bases). The germline V gene has CDR1 SGHKS and CDR2 YYEKEE (reference sequence). The CDR3 consists of 15 residues. V was cut by 0 bases and J by 0 bases, with 9 bases left in between. DNA of the CDR3: TGTGCCAGCAGCTTGGCAGGGGCCATGAACACTGAAGCTTTCTTT. Protein: CASSLAGAMNTEAFF.

The chain carries TRBV19 and TRBJ1-1; D gene ambiguous. Germline CDR1 reads LNHDA; CDR2 reads SQIVND (reference sequence). The CDR3 is 14 residues long. V was clipped by 7 bases and J by 2 bases, with 14 bases between them. The CDR3 here is CASTYQVGNTEAFF. CDR3 DNA: TGTGCCAGTACCTATCAAGTCGGAAACACTGAAGCTTTCTTT.

The chain is built from TRBV3-1 (or the pseudogene TRBV3-2) and TRBJ2-5, with D tentatively TRBD1 or TRBD2 (6 bases each). CDR3 size: 14 residues. V lost 5 bases, J lost 5 bases, and 15 bases lay in between. Germline CDR1 reads LGHDT; CDR2 reads YNNKEL (reference sequence). CDR3 amino acids: CASSGVGGQETQYF. CDR3 DNA: TGTGCCAGCAGCGGAGTGGGGGGCCAGGAGACCCAGTACTTC.

This rearrangement joins TRBV29-1 to TRBJ2-1; 7 bases are a match to TRBD2. Trimming cost V 5 bases and J 2 bases; bases outside gene matches: 6. Germline CDR1 and CDR2: SQVTM and ANQGSEA. The CDR3 has 14 residues. As DNA, the CDR3 is TGCAGCGTTAAGAGCAGCGGGGCCTACAATGAGCAGTTCTTC. Translation gives CSVKSSGAYNEQFF.

This clone appeared a single time. The chain joins TRBV19 to TRBJ1-5, with a weak D call TRBD1 (6 bases). Deletions cut 10 bases from V and 1 base from J, with 20 bases between. Germline assignment: CDR1 LNHDA and CDR2 SQIVND (reference sequence). The CDR3 spans 16 residues. The CDR3 region is CATGPGAAISNQPQHF. The CDR3, as DNA: TGTGCCACCGGTCCAGGGGCGGCGATAAGCAATCAGCCCCAGCATTTT.

The V call is TRBV7-3, the J call TRBJ1-2; D may be TRBD1 (5 bases). Trimming took off 5 bases at V and 9 bases at J, with 16 bases between the two ends. The CDR3 is made up of 13 amino acids. CDR1 and CDR2 from the germline V gene are SGHTA and FQGTGA. The CDR3 region has the DNA TGTGCCAGCAGCCCAAAAGGGGATGTAAGCTACACCTTC. Its translation is CASSPKGDVSYTF.

The chain joins TRBV27 to TRBJ1-3; D not certain. CDR1 is MNHEY, CDR2 SMNVEV, per germline (reference sequence). V gave up 6 bases and J gave up 0 bases, with 12 bases separating them. The CDR3 is 15 amino acids. The CDR3, as DNA: TGTGCCAGCAGCCCCAGAGGAAGCTCTGGAAACACCATATATTTT. Translation gives CASSPRGSSGNTIYF.

The chain employs TRBV12-3 or TRBV12-4 and TRBJ1-5, with D possibly matching TRBD1 (5 bases). The CDR3 consists of 12 residues. The ends were cut back, 7 bases at V and 5 bases at J, with 9 bases in the middle. This CDR3 reads CASNTGHQPQHF. The CDR3 DNA reads as TGTGCCAGCAATACAGGACATCAGCCCCAGCATTTT.

The V call is TRBV4-1, the J call TRBJ1-5; D possibly corresponds to TRBD1 (5 bases). With 0 bases removed from V and 11 bases from J, the gap between germline ends came to 17 bases. Per germline, CDR1 MGHRA and CDR2 YSYEKL. This CDR3 region has 15 residues. CDR3 in amino acids: CASSQEARGYRAQHF. DNA of the CDR3: TGCGCCAGCAGCCAAGAGGCCCGGGGGTATAGGGCCCAGCATTTT.

This chain uses TRBV7-2 with TRBJ2-1; D perhaps matches TRBD2 (5 bases). This CDR3 comprises 16 residues. Trimming pared 0 bases from V and 0 bases from J, leaving 9 bases between. Looked up from germline, CDR1 is SGHTA and CDR2 is FQGNSA. In DNA form, the CDR3 reads TGTGCCAGCAGCTTAGCGGTTGGGAGCTCCTACAATGAGCAGTTCTTC. This gives the protein CASSLAVGSSYNEQFF.

This clone showed up just once. The V call is TRBV7-3, the J call TRBJ1-3; no reliable D call. V gave up 2 bases and J gave up 4 bases, with 12 bases separating them. Germline V gene lookup returns CDR1 SGHTA and CDR2 FQGTGA. CDR3 length equals 15 residues. This CDR3 is CASSLGPGSGNTIYF. In nucleotides, the CDR3 is TGTGCCAGCAGCTTAGGGCCGGGTTCCGGAAACACCATATATTTT.

The rearrangement joins TRBV5-1 to TRBJ1-1; D is undetermined. Trimming stripped 4 bases from V and 5 bases from J, with 12 bases between. The CDR3 sequence is 13 residues long. Looked up from germline, CDR1 is SGHRS and CDR2 is YFSETQ. DNA of the CDR3: TGCGCCAGCAGCCCCCGGGGAGTAACTGAAGCTTTCTTT. It encodes CASSPRGVTEAFF.

The chain links TRBV4-1 to TRBJ1-2; 11 positions match TRBD1. Trimming took 1 base from V and 6 from J; bases not matched to a gene: 4. Looked up from germline, CDR1 is MGHRA and CDR2 is YSYEKL. There are 15 residues in the CDR3. This CDR3 is CASSQGWGQGDGYTF. In nucleotides, the CDR3 is TGCGCCAGCAGCCAAGGTTGGGGACAGGGGGATGGCTACACCTTC.

The chain carries TRBV19 and TRBJ1-2, with TRBD1 identical over 8 bases. The CDR3 sequence is 15 residues long. Germline V gene lookup returns CDR1 LNHDA and CDR2 SQIVND (reference sequence). Trimming at V came to 5 bases and at J to 5 bases, leaving 10 bases not matched to a gene. The CDR3 sequence is CASSPQTGDRYGYTF. The CDR3, as DNA: TGTGCCAGTAGTCCACAGACAGGGGATAGGTATGGCTACACCTTC.

The chain couples TRBV27 to TRBJ1-1; 9 positions match TRBD1. The germline CDR1 and CDR2 sequences are MNHEY and SMNVEV (reference sequence). J lost 6 bases, V lost 5 bases, and 7 bases had no gene match. The CDR3 contains 14 residues. Written as DNA, the CDR3 is TGTGCCAGCAGTCCGAGGGACAGGGCCGCTGAAGCTTTCTTT. Protein product: CASSPRDRAAEAFF.

This clone was detected only a few times. CDR3 nucleotide sequence: TGTGCCAGCCGCTATGGGGGGGCGAGTACTGAAGCTTTCTTT. The encoded protein is CASRYGGASTEAFF. The chain recombines TRBV27 with TRBJ1-1, with D possibly TRBD1 on 6 matching bases. The CDR3 runs to 14 residues. Germline lookup yields CDR1 MNHEY and CDR2 SMNVEV (reference sequence). V was pared by 8 bases and J by 5 bases, with 18 bases between.